The following is a T cell receptor (beta chain) sequence with its context. In the original processing: Amplifying reference gene primers gave estimates of nucleated cell counts. Libraries were prepared by immunoSEQ multiplex PCR; TCRdb keeps only in-frame clonotypes and omits some of them. Clone size and V and J calls were adopted from that table, with D and trimming inferred from the DNA. The data show about 270,000 clones, 85% to 90% seen once. This record belongs to a study of blood T cell repertoires in COVID-19. Overall study: The United States, Italy and Spain supplied acute and convalescent COVID-19 samples. PBMCs, B-cell-depleted T cells, or T cells were the source of the cDNA or gDNA that made up the material.

The CDR3 is 16 residues long. From germline, CDR1 is KGHSH and CDR2 LQKENI. V was pared by 0 bases and J by 5 bases, with 7 bases of the junction left unmatched. The chain combines TRBV18 with TRBJ2-7; TRBD1 aligns across 10 bases. What was sequenced was peripheral blood. The clonotype originates from a human donor in a cohort sampled during active COVID-19. The CDR3 DNA reads as TGTGCCAGCTCACCACCGATCGGACAGGGGGTCAACGAGCAGTACTTC. It codes for CASSPPIGQGVNEQYF.